What follows are 22 T cell receptor beta chains derived from one specimen sequenced in a study of breast tumors, draining lymph nodes, adjacent tissues. TCRdb reanalysed the multiplex PCR reads using MiXCR and keeps one entry per CDR3 protein. The sample includes hundreds of thousands of distinct CDR3 sequences, 32% of them seen just once. The lymph nodes were axillary draining lymph nodes from breast cancer patients. Sequencing was performed on axillary lymph node tissue. The receptors stem from a female donor with breast cancer. Some clones in this sample may be carry-over from other donors' samples.

V and J are TRBV19 and TRBJ1-2, with 9 positions matching TRBD1. The germline CDR1 and CDR2 sequences are LNHDA and SQIVND (reference sequence). CDR3 length equals 14 residues. V trimming: 6 bases; J trimming: 2 bases; junction bases outside the gene matches: 4. CDR3 sequence (DNA): TGTGCCAGTAGGACCGGGACAGGGAACTATGGCTACACCTTC. Its protein is CASRTGTGNYGYTF.

There are many counts of this clonotype. The V gene is TRBV5-1, the J gene TRBJ1-6, with no clear D. The CDR3 is 14 residues long. V was shortened by 7 bases and J by 6 bases, with 14 bases between the two germline ends. Germline lookup yields CDR1 SGHRS and CDR2 YFSETQ. CDR3 DNA sequence: TGCGCCAGCCGGAGGTCGACGAGTAATTCACCCCTCCACTTT. Translation gives CASRRSTSNSPLHF. Combining the CDR3 with reference TRBV5-1 and TRBJ1-6 gives the whole variable domain KAGVTQTPRYLIKTRGQQVTLSCSPISGHRSVSWYQQTPGQGLQFLFEYFSETQRNKGNFPGRFSGRQFSNSRSEMNVSTLELGDSALYLCASRRSTSNSPLHFGNGTRLTVT.

The sample holds many counts of this clonotype. The chain couples TRBV3-1 to TRBJ1-2, with D uncertain. CDR1 is LGHDT, CDR2 YNNKEL, per germline (reference sequence). This CDR3 has 13 amino acids. V gave up 1 base and J gave up 7 bases, with 10 bases separating them. CDR3 DNA: TGTGCCAGCAGCCAAGGGCACTCACGTGGCTACACCTTC. It codes for CASSQGHSRGYTF.

This clonotype has a handful of counts. The genes are TRBV14 and TRBJ2-1, with 12 bases identical to TRBD2. The germline V gene has CDR1 SGHDN and CDR2 FVKESK. This CDR3 spans 15 amino acids. The V and J ends lost 0 bases and 10 bases, in that order; junction bases with no gene match: 4. CDR3 sequence (DNA): TGTGCCAGCAGCCAAGAGCGGCTAGCGGGAGGGGAGCAGTTCTTC. This sequence encodes CASSQERLAGGEQFF.

This rearrangement joins TRBV18 to TRBJ2-4, with no clear D. V was shortened by 0 bases and J by 4 bases, with 7 bases between the two germline ends. CDR3 size: 14 residues. Germline V gene data show CDR1 as KGHSH and CDR2 as LQKENI. CDR3 DNA: TGTGCCAGCTCACCACCGTCAGGAAAAAACATTCAGTACTTC. It yields the protein CASSPPSGKNIQYF. The complete variable domain, with remaining parts taken from reference TRBV18 and TRBJ2-4, reads NAGVMQNPRHLVRRRGQEARLRCSPMKGHSHVYWYRQLPEEGLKFMVYLQKENIIDESGMPKERFSAEFPKEGPSILRIQQVVRGDSAAYFCASSPPSGKNIQYFGAGTRLSVL.

This clonotype was detected only a few times. This chain connects TRBV6-4 to TRBJ2-1; 9 positions agree with TRBD1. Germline assignment: CDR1 MRHNA and CDR2 SNTAGT. This CDR3 has 16 residues. Germline trimming cut 8 bases from V and 2 bases from J; bases unmatched to any gene: 10. The CDR3 sequence is CASYRQGGGPYNEQFF. CDR3 nucleotides: TGTGCCAGCTACCGACAGGGGGGTGGGCCCTACAATGAGCAGTTCTTC.

The genes are TRBV20-1 and TRBJ1-6; no reliable D call. Trimming pared 0 bases from V and 7 bases from J, leaving 7 bases between. Germline CDR1 is DFQATT and CDR2 is SNEGSKA (reference sequence). This CDR3 contains 13 residues. The CDR3 region has the DNA TGCAGTGCTAGAGATCAGGAGAATTCACCCCTCCACTTT. It encodes CSARDQENSPLHF.

This clonotype was recorded many times. This rearrangement joins TRBV4-2 to TRBJ2-3, with 7 bases matching TRBD1. Germline CDR1 and CDR2: LGHNA and YNFKEQ. V was clipped by 2 bases and J by 5 bases; unmatched bases: 7. This CDR3 comprises 15 residues. The CDR3 nucleotides are TGTGCCAGCAGCCAATCCGGGACAGTCCAAGATACGCAGTATTTT. Its translation is CASSQSGTVQDTQYF.

This clonotype occurred once. Since no conserved phenylalanine or tryptophan closes the CDR3, a read error is the likely cause. The chain is built from TRBV19 and TRBJ1-2; 7 bases are shared with TRBD1. Germline CDR1 is LNHDA and CDR2 is SQIVND (reference sequence). This CDR3 is built from 16 residues. The CDR3 nucleotides read TGCGCCAGTAGTATAGAGCCGACAGGGAGGAACTATGGCTACACCTCC. Protein sequence: CASSIEPTGRNYGYTS.

A remark on this clonotype: This may stem from a read error, because a much larger clone lies one nucleotide away. The rearrangement joins TRBV6-4 to TRBJ2-5; 10 nucleotides line up with TRBD2. This CDR3 contains 19 residues. Germline V lookup: CDR1 MRHNA, CDR2 SNTAGT. CDR3: CASSHSKQAGGPSQETQYF. For the CDR3, the DNA is TGTGCCAGCAGTCACTCGAAGCAAGCGGGAGGGCCTTCCCAAGAGACCCAGTACTTC.

The J gene is TRBJ1-6, the V gene TRBV5-1; no definite D call. V was pared by 2 bases and J by 7 bases, with 13 bases between. CDR1 is SGHRS, CDR2 YFSETQ, per germline. The CDR3 runs 15 residues. The CDR3 spells CASSLVYYPNSPLHF. The CDR3 DNA reads as TGCGCCAGCAGCTTAGTTTACTACCCGAATTCACCCCTCCACTTT.

The table lists this clonotype with many counts. This rearrangement joins TRBV9 to TRBJ2-1; D is uncertain. CDR3 length: 14 residues. Trimming stripped 3 bases from V and 7 bases from J, with 14 bases between. Looked up from germline, CDR1 is SGDLS and CDR2 is YYNGEE. In DNA form, the CDR3 reads TGTGCCAGCAGCGAACCGGGTTCCTGGAATGAGCAGTTCTTC. Its protein product is CASSEPGSWNEQFF.

As regards this clonotype: At one of its ends the junction is not consistent with the germline gene, which may arise from a read error. This chain uses TRBV6-1 with TRBJ2-3; 7 bases match TRBD2. The CDR3 has 18 residues. Germline lookup yields CDR1 MNHNS and CDR2 SASEGT. The CDR3 coding sequence is TGTGCCAGCAGTGGGACCCCGGGGTGGGGCGGGAGCACAGATGCGCAGTATTTT. Translating it yields CASSGTPGWGGSTDAQYF.

The genes are TRBV15 and TRBJ2-7; possibly TRBD2 for D (7 bases). The V end was cut by 2 bases, the J end by 3 bases, with 20 bases between. The germline CDR1 and CDR2 sequences are LNHNV and YYDKDF (reference sequence). This CDR3 region has 17 residues. For the CDR3, the DNA is TGTGCCACCAGCAGAAAAAAAGGAGCGGGACACTACTACGAGCAGTACTTC. Residues: CATSRKKGAGHYYEQYF. Looking up the rest from reference TRBV15 and TRBJ2-7 gives the full variable domain: DAMVIQNPRYQVTQFGKPVTLSCSQTLNHNVMYWYQQKSSQAPKLLFHYYDKDFNNEADTPDNFQSRRPNTSFCFLDIRSPGLGDTAMYLCATSRKKGAGHYYEQYFGPGTRLTVT.

This clonotype was picked up many times. This chain links TRBV6-1 with TRBJ1-2; D unclear. The CDR3 consists of 14 residues. The germline gives CDR1 MNHNS, CDR2 SASEGT. V shed 4 bases and J shed 7 bases, with 16 bases lying between them. CDR3 loop: CASSAELSVGGYTF. The CDR3 DNA sequence: TGTGCCAGCAGTGCTGAGCTCTCGGTGGGTGGCTACACCTTC.

Note on this clonotype: A read error may account for a junction end that differs from germline. This sequence joins TRBV28 and TRBJ1-3, with D perhaps matching TRBD1 (5 bases). The length of the CDR3 is 16 residues. Germline V CDR1 and CDR2: MDHEN, SYDVKM. The CDR3: CASSPGALVSGSTIYF. The DNA for the CDR3 is TGTGCCAGCAGCCCTGGGGCACTCGTTTCTGGAAGCACCATATATTTT.

Only a few counts were recorded for this clonotype. A read error may explain this, as a much larger clone is one base away. This chain connects TRBV6-1 to TRBJ1-6, with 8 bases lining up with TRBD1. The CDR3 consists of 15 residues. Trimming removed 5 bases from V and 7 bases from J; junction bases left unmatched: 7. Per germline, CDR1 MNHNS and CDR2 SASEGT. The CDR3 spells CASSLKQGANSPLHF. CDR3 sequence (DNA): TGTGCCAGCAGTCTGAAGCAGGGGGCCAATTCACCCCTCCACTTT.

This clonotype was seen at least ten times. The CDR3 loop reads CSARDLQTNEKLFF. The CDR3 DNA reads TGCAGTGCTAGAGATCTACAGACTAATGAAAAACTGTTTTTT. The J gene is TRBJ1-4, the V gene TRBV20-1, with D unclear. The CDR3 extends over 14 amino acids. Germline V gene lookup returns CDR1 DFQATT and CDR2 SNEGSKA (reference sequence). V lost 0 bases and J lost 2, with 7 bases in between.

This clonotype was detected many times. The chain links TRBV4-2 to TRBJ2-7; possible D gene TRBD1, 7 bases. Germline V gives CDR1 LGHNA, CDR2 YNFKEQ. This CDR3 is 14 amino acids long. The V end was cut by 4 bases, the J end by 2 bases, with 12 bases between. DNA for the CDR3: TGTGCCAGCAGCCCCGGAGGGACAGCCTACGAGCAGTACTTC. Encoded protein: CASSPGGTAYEQYF.

This clonotype was recorded only once. The chain combines TRBV20-1 with TRBJ2-3, with D hard to call. The DNA end is more similar to TRBJ1-5, so the J call may be wrong. This CDR3 has 14 amino acids. Germline loops: CDR1 DFQATT, CDR2 SNEGSKA (reference sequence). The CDR3 is CSARDGGGADTQHF. CDR3 sequence (DNA): TGCAGTGCTAGAGACGGAGGAGGAGCAGATACGCAGCATTTT.

This clonotype appeared many times. The chain combines TRBV19 with TRBJ2-2; 11 nucleotides match TRBD1. CDR3 size: 15 residues. Losses at the gene ends were 8 bases for V and 6 bases for J; bases not matched to a gene: 8. Germline values: CDR1 LNHDA, CDR2 SQIVND (reference sequence). CDR3 in DNA: TGTGCCAGTTCCCGGGACAGGGGGACTGCCGGGGAGCTGTTTTTT. Residues: CASSRDRGTAGELFF.

This clonotype was observed many times. This chain joins TRBV24-1 and TRBJ2-1; D assignment may be TRBD1 or TRBD2 (5 bases each). CDR1 and CDR2 from the germline V gene are KGHDR and SFDVKD. The CDR3 runs 13 residues. V lost 9 bases to trimming and J lost 4 bases, with 12 bases between them. The DNA for the CDR3 is TGTGCCACCGGTCGGGACGGTTACAATGAGCAGTTCTTC. Amino acid sequence: CATGRDGYNEQFF.